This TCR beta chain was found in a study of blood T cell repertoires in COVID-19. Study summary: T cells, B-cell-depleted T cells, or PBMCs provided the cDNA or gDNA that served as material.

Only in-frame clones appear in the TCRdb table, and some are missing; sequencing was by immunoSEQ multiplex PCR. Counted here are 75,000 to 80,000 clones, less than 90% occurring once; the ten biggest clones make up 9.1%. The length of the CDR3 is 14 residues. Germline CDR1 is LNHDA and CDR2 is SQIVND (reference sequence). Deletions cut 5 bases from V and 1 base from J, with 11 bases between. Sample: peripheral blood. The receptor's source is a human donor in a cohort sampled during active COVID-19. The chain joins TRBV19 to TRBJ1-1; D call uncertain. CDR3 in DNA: TGTGCCAGTAGTGTCGGTTCAGGGAACACTGAAGCTTTCTTT. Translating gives CASSVGSGNTEAFF. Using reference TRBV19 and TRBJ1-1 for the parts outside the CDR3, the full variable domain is DGGITQSPKYLFRKEGQNVTLSCEQNLNHDAMYWYRQDPGQGLRLIYYSQIVNDFQKGDIAEGYSVSREKKESFPLTVTSAQKNPTAFYLCASSVGSGNTEAFFGQGTRLTVV.